One and the same sample provided the 2 T cell receptor beta chains below, sequenced in a study of blood T cell repertoires in COVID-19 (dated by TCRdb to 2018 to 2021). To prepare the library, the immunoSEQ multiplex PCR assay was applied. TCRdb limited this immuneACCESS table to in-frame rearrangements with V and J called. A share of clones is missing; checked studies link under half to unresolved V genes, and the rest is unexplained. The sample includes 15,000 to 16,000 clones, with roughly 79% observed a single time. The ten largest make up around a third of the sample. The specimen was peripheral blood. The receptor source for this set is a man between 65 and 80 years old with active or convalescent COVID-19.

The chain combines TRBV11-2 with TRBJ1-6; possibly TRBD1 for D (5 bases). The germline V gene encodes CDR1 SGHAT and CDR2 FQNNGV. CDR3 size: 15 residues. The ends were cut back, 4 bases at V and 7 bases at J, with 14 bases in the middle. CDR3 in amino acids: CASSWNGGENSPLHF. CDR3 nucleotide sequence: TGTGCCAGCAGCTGGAATGGGGGGGAAAATTCACCCCTCCACTTT.

This clone was seen a few times. J is TRBJ2-1 and V is TRBV6-2 or TRBV6-3, with D tentatively TRBD2 (6 bases). V gave up 2 bases and J gave up 8 bases, with 13 bases separating them. Germline V lookup: CDR1 MNHEY, CDR2 SVGEGT. The CDR3 has 14 residues. Written as DNA, the CDR3 is TGTGCCAGCAGTTACCGCTGGCGGGGCGATGAGCAGTTCTTC. This encodes CASSYRWRGDEQFF.